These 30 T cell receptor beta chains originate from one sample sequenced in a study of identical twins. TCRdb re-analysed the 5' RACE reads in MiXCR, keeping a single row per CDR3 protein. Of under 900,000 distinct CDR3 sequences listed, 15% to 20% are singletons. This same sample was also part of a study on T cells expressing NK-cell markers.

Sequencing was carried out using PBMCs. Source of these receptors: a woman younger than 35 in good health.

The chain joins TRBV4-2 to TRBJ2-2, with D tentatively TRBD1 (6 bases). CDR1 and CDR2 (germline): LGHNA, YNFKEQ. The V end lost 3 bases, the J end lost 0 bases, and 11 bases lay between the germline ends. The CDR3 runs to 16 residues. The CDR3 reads CASSQWTASNTGELFF. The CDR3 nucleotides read TGTGCCAGCAGCCAGTGGACAGCCTCGAACACCGGGGAGCTGTTTTTT.

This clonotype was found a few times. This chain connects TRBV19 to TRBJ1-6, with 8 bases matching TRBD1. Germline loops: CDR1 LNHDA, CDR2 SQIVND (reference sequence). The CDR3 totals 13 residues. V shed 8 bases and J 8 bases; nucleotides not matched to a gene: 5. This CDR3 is CASRTGKDSPLHF. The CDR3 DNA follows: TGTGCCAGTCGGACAGGGAAGGATTCACCCCTCCACTTT. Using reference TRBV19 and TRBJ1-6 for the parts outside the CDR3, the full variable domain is DGGITQSPKYLFRKEGQNVTLSCEQNLNHDAMYWYRQDPGQGLRLIYYSQIVNDFQKGDIAEGYSVSREKKESFPLTVTSAQKNPTAFYLCASRTGKDSPLHFGNGTRLTVT.

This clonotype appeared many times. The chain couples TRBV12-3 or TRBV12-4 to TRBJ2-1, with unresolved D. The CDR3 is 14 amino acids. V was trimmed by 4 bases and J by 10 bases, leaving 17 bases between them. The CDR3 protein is CASSSTDWVEEQFF. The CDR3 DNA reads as TGTGCCAGCAGTTCGACCGACTGGGTTGAGGAGCAGTTCTTC.

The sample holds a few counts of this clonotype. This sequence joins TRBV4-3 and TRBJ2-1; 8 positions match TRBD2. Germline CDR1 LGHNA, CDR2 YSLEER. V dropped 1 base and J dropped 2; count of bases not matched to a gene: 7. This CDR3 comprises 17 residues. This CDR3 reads CASSQVSGRDTYNEQFF. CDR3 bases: TGCGCCAGCAGCCAAGTGTCCGGGAGGGACACCTACAATGAGCAGTTCTTC.

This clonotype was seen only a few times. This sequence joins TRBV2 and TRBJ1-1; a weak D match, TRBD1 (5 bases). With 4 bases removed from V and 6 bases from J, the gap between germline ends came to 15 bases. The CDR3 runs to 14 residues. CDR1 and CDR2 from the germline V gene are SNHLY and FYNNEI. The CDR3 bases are TGTGCCAGCAGTGGCCAGGGTCGCGGGGCTGAAGCTTTCTTT. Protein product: CASSGQGRGAEAFF.

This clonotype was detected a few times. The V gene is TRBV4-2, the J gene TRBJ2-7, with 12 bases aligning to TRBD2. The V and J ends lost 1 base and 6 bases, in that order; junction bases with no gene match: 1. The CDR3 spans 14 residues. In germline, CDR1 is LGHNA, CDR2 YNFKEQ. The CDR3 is CASSQGLAGVEQYF. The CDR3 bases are TGTGCCAGCAGCCAAGGACTAGCGGGGGTCGAGCAGTACTTC.

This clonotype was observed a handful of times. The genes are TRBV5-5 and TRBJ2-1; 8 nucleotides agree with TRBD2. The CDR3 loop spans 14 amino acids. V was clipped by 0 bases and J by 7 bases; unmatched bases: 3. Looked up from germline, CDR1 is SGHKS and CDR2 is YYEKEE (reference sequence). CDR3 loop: CASSLEASGNEQFF. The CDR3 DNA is TGTGCCAGCAGCTTGGAGGCTAGCGGGAATGAGCAGTTCTTC.

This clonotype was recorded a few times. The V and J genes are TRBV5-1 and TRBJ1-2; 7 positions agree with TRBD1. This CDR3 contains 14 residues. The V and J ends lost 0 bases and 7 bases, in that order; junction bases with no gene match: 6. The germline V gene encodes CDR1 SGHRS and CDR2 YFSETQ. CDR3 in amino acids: CASSLALQGLGYTF. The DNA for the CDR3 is TGCGCCAGCAGCTTGGCCTTACAGGGGCTTGGCTACACCTTC. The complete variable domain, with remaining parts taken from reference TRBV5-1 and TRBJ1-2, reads KAGVTQTPRYLIKTRGQQVTLSCSPISGHRSVSWYQQTPGQGLQFLFEYFSETQRNKGNFPGRFSGRQFSNSRSEMNVSTLELGDSALYLCASSLALQGLGYTFGSGTRLTVV.

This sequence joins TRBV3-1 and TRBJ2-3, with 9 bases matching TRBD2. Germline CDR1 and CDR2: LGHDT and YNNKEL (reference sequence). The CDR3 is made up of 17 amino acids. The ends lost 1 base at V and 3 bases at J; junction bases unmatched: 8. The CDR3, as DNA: TGTGCCAGCAGCCAAGGGCCCTCTAGCGGGGAGACAGATACGCAGTATTTT. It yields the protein CASSQGPSSGETDTQYF.

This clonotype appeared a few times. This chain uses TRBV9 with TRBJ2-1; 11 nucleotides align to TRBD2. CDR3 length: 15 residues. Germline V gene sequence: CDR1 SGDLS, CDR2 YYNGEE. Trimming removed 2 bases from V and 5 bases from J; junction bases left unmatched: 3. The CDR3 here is CASSVSGRADNEQFF. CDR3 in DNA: TGTGCCAGCAGCGTTAGCGGGAGGGCCGACAATGAGCAGTTCTTC.

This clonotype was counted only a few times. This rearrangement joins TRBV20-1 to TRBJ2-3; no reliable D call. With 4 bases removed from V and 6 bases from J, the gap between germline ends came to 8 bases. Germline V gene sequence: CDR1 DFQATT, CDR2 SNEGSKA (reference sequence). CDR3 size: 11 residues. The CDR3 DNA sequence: TGCAGTGCTAAGTGGGCGGATACGCAGTATTTT. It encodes CSAKWADTQYF.

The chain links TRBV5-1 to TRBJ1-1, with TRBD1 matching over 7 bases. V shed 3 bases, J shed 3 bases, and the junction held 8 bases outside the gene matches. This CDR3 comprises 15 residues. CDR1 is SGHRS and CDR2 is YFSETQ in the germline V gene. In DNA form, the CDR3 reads TGCGCCAGCAGCTCTACAGGGGAGGTAGACACTGAAGCTTTCTTT. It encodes CASSSTGEVDTEAFF.

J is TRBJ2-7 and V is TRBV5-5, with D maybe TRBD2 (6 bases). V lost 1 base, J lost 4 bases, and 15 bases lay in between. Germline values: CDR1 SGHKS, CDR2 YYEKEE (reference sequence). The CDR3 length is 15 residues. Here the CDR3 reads CASSLRGGTPYEQYF. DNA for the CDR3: TGTGCCAGCAGCTTGAGAGGAGGGACCCCGTACGAGCAGTACTTC.

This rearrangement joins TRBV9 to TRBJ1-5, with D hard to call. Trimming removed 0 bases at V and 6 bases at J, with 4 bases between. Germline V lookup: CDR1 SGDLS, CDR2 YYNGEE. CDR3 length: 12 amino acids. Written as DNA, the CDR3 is TGTGCCAGCAGCGTAGATGGTCAGCCCCAGCATTTT. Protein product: CASSVDGQPQHF.

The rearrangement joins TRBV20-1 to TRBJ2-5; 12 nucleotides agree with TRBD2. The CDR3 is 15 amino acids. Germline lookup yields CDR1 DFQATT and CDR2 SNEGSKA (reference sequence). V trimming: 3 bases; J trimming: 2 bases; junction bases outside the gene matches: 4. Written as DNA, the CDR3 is TGCAGTGCTAGCGCTAGCGGGAGGGTTCAAGAGACCCAGTACTTC. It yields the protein CSASASGRVQETQYF.

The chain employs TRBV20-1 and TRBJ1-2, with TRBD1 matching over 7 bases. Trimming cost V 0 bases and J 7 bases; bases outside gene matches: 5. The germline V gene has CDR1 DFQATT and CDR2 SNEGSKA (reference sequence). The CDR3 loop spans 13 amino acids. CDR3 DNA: TGCAGTGCTAGAGATGATGACAGGGCTGGCTACACCTTC. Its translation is CSARDDDRAGYTF.

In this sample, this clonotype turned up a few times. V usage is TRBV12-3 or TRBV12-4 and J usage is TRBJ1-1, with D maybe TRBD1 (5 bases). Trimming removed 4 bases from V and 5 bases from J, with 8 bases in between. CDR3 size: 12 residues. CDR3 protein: CASSWGTTEAFF. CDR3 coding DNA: TGTGCCAGCAGTTGGGGGACTACTGAAGCTTTCTTT.

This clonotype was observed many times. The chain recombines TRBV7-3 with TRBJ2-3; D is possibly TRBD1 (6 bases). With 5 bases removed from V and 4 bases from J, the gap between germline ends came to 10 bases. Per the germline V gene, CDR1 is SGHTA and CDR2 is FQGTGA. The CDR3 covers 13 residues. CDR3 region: CASSQPGADTQYF. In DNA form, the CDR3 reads TGTGCCAGCAGCCAGCCAGGGGCAGATACGCAGTATTTT.

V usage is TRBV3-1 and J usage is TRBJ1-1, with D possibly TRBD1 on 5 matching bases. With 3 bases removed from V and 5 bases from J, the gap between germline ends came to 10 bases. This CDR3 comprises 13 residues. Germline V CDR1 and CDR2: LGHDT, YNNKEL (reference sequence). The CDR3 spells CASSHPGGTEAFF. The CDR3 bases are TGTGCCAGCAGCCACCCGGGGGGGACTGAAGCTTTCTTT.

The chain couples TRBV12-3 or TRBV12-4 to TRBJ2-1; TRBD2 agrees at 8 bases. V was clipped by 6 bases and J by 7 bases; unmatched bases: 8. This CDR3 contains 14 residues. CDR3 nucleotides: TGTGCCAGCAGGCCGGGACTAGAAAGGAATGAGCAGTTCTTC. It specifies CASRPGLERNEQFF.

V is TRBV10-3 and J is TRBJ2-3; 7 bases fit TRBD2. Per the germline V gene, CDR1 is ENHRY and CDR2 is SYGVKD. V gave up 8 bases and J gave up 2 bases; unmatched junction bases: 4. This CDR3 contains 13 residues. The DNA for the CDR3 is TGTGCCATCGGGGAGGGTGTCACAGATACGCAGTATTTT. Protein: CAIGEGVTDTQYF.

CDR3 in amino acids: CSARLLNSPLHF. CDR3 nucleotides: TGCAGTGCTAGACTCCTAAATTCACCCCTCCACTTT. This sequence joins TRBV20-1 and TRBJ1-6; D remains unclear. The ends were cut back, 2 bases at V and 7 bases at J, with 6 bases in the middle. Germline V gene data show CDR1 as DFQATT and CDR2 as SNEGSKA (reference sequence). This CDR3 is built from 12 residues.

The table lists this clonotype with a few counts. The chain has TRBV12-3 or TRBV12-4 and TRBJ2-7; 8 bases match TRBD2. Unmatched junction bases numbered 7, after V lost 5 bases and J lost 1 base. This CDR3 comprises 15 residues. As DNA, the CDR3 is TGTGCCAGCAGTGTCGGGGGGGCCCCTTCCTACGAGCAGTACTTC. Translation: CASSVGGAPSYEQYF.

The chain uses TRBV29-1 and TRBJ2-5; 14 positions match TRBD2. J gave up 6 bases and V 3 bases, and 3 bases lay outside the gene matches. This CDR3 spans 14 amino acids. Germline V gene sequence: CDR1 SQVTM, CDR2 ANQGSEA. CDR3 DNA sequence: TGCAGCGTTGACCGGACTAGCGGGGGGAAGACCCAGTACTTC. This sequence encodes CSVDRTSGGKTQYF. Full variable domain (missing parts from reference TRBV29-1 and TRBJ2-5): SAVISQKPSRDICQRGTSLTIQCQVDSQVTMMFWYRQQPGQSLTLIATANQGSEATYESGFVIDKFPISRPNLTFSTLTVSNMSPEDSSIYLCSVDRTSGGKTQYFGPGTRLLVL.

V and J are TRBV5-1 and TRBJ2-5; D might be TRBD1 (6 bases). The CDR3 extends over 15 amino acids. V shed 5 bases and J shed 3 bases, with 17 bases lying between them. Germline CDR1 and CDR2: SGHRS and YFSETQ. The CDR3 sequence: CASSFGQRTKETQYF. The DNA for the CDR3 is TGCGCCAGCAGTTTTGGACAGCGAACTAAAGAGACCCAGTACTTC.

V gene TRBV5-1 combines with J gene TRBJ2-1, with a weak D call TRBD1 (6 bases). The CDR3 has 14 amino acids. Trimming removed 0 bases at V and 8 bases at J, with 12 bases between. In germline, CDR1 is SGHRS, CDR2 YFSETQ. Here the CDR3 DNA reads TGCGCCAGCAGCTTGGTAGTGGGGGCGGATGAGCAGTTCTTC. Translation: CASSLVVGADEQFF. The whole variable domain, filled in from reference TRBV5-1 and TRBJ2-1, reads KAGVTQTPRYLIKTRGQQVTLSCSPISGHRSVSWYQQTPGQGLQFLFEYFSETQRNKGNFPGRFSGRQFSNSRSEMNVSTLELGDSALYLCASSLVVGADEQFFGPGTRLTVL.

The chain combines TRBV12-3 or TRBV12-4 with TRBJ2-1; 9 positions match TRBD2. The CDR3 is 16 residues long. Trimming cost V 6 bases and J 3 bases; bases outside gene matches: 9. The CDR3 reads CASRFDSGRDYNEQFF. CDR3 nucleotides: TGTGCCAGCAGATTCGATAGCGGGAGAGACTACAATGAGCAGTTCTTC.

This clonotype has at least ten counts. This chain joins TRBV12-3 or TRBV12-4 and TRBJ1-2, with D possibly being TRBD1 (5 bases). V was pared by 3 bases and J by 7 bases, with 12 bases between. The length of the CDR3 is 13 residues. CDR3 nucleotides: TGTGCCAGCAGTTTTGTTAGGGGAGGTGGCTACACCTTC. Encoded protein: CASSFVRGGGYTF.

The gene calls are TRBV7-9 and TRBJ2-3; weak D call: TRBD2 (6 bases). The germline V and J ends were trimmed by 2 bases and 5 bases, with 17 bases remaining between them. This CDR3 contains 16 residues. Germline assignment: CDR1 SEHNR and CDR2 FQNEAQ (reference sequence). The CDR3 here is CASSLNPSEPIDTQYF. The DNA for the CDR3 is TGTGCCAGCAGCTTAAATCCTAGCGAACCCATAGATACGCAGTATTTT.

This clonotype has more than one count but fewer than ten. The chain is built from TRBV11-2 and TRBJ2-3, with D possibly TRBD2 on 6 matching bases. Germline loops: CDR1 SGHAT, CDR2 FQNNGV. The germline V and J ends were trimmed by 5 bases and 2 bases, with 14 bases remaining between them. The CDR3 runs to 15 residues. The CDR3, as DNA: TGTGCCAGCAGCCCGATTAGCGGACTCACAGATACGCAGTATTTT. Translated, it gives CASSPISGLTDTQYF.